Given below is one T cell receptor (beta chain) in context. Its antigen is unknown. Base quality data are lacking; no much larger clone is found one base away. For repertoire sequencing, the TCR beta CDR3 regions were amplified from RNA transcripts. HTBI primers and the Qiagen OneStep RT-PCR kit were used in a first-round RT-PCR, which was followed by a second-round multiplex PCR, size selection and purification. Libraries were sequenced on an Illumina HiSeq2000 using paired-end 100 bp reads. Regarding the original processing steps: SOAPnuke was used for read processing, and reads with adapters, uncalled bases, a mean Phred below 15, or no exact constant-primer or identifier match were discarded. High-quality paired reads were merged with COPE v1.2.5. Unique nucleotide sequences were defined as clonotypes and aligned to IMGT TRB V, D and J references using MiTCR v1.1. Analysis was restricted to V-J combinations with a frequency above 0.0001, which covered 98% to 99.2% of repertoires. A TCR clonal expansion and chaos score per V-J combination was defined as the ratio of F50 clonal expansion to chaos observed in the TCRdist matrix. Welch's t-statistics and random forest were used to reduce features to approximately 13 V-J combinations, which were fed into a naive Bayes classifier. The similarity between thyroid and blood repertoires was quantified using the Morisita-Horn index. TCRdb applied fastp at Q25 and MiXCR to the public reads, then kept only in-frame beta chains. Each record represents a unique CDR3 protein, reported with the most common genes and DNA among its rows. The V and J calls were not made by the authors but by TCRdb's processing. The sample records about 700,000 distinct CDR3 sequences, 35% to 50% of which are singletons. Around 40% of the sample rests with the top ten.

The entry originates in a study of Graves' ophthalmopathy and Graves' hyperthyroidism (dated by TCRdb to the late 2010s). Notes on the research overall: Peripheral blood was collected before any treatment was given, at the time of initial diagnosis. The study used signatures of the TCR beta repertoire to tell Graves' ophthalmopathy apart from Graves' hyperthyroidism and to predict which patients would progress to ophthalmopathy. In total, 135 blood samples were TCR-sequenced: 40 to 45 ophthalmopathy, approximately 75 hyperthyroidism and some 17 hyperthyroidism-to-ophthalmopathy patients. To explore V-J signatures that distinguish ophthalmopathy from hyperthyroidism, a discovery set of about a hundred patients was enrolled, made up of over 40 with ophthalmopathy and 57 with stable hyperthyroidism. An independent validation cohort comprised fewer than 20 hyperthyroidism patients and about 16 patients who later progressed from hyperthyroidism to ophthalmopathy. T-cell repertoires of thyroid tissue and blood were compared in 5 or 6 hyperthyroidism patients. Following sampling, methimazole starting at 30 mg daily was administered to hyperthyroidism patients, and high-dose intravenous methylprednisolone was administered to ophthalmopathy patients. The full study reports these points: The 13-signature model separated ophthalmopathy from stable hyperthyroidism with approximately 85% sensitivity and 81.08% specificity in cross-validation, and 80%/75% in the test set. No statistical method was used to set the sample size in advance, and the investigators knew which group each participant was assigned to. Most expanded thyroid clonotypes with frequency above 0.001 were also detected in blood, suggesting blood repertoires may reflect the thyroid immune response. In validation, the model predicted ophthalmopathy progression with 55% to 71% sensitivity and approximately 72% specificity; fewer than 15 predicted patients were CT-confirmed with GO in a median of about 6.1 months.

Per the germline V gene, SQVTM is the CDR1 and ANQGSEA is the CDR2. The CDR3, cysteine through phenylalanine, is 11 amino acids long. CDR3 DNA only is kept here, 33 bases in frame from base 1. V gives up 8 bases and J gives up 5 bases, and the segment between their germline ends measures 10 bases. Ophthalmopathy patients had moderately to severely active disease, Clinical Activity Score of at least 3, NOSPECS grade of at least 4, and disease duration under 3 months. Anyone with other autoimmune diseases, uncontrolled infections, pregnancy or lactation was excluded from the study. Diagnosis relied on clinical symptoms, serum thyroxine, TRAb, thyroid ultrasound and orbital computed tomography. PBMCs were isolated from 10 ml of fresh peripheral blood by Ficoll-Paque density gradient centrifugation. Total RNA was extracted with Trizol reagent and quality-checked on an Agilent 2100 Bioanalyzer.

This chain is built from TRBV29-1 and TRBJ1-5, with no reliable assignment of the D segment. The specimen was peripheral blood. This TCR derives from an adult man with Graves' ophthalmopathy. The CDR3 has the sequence CSLRPDQPQHF. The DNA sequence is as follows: TGCAGCCTCAGACCCGATCAGCCCCAGCATTTT.